This TCR beta chain was profiled in a study of shared clonotypes between healthy human individuals. It was at deep level that the assay was run. TCRdb's table, derived via immunoSEQ multiplex PCR, lists solely in-frame clones and lacks some. The sample contains some 2.3 million clones, 80% to 95% of which appear only once. The CDR3 has 16 residues. V shed 3 bases, J shed 5 bases, and the junction held 9 bases outside the gene matches. The germline gives CDR1 MNHEY, CDR2 SVGAGI. Free of recent acute infections or vaccinations, the donors were healthy HIV-negative adults. Naive CD4+ cells were CD45RA-selected; the remaining cells were memory. This clone appeared once.

The V call is TRBV6-5, the J call TRBJ2-2, with 7 bases that match TRBD2. This sequence was found in a man in his late teens or twenties in good health. Some clones in this sample may be carry-over from other donors' samples. Sequenced sample: naive CD4+ T cells from PBMCs. Subset defined: CD45RA+ positively selected. CDR3 nucleotide sequence: TGTGCCAGCAGTTATCTAGTGCGGGGAGGGACCGGGGAGCTGTTTTTT. Translated: CASSYLVRGGTGELFF.